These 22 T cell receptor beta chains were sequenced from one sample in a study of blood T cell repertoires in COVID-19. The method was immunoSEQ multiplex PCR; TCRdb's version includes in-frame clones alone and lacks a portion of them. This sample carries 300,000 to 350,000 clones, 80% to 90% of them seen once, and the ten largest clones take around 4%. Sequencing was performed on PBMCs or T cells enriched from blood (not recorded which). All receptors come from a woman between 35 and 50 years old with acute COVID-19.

The chain's CDR3 is CASSQFAGTGETEDTQYF. The CDR3 bases are TGTGCCAGCAGCCAATTCGCCGGGACAGGGGAGACCGAAGATACGCAGTATTTT. The chain combines TRBV3-1 (or the pseudogene TRBV3-2) with TRBJ2-3, with 10 bases identical to TRBD1. This CDR3 is built from 18 residues. V dropped 2 bases and J dropped 5; count of bases not matched to a gene: 13. Per germline, CDR1 LGHDT and CDR2 YNNKEL (reference sequence).

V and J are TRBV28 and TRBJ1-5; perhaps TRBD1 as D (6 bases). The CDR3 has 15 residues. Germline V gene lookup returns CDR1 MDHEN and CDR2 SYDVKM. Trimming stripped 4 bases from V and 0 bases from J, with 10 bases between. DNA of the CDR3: TGTGCCAGCAGTTCAGGGACAAATAGCAATCAGCCCCAGCATTTT. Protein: CASSSGTNSNQPQHF.

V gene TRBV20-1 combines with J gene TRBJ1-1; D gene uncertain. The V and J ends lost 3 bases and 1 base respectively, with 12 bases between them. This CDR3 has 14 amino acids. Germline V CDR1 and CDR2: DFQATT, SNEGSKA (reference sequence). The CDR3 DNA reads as TGCAGTGCTAGTCCTCCTATAACGAACACTGAAGCTTTCTTT. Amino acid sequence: CSASPPITNTEAFF.

The CDR3 bases are TGTGCCAGTAGTATTAGGTTTCGGGGTATCGATGGCTACACCTTC. Its protein is CASSIRFRGIDGYTF. The rearrangement uses TRBV19 and TRBJ1-2, with D unresolved. V shed 3 bases and J shed 6 bases, with 17 bases lying between them. The CDR3 consists of 15 residues. Looked up from germline, CDR1 is LNHDA and CDR2 is SQIVND (reference sequence).

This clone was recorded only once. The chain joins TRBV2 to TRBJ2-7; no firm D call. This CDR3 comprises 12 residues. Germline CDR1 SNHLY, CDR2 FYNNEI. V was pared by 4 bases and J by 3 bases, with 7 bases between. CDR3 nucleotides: TGTGCCAGCAGTGTGAACGGCTACGAGCAGTACTTC. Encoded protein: CASSVNGYEQYF.

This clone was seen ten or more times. As DNA, the CDR3 is TGCAGTGCTAGTCGAATCGCGGGAGATCAGTACGAGCAGTACTTC. The encoded protein is CSASRIAGDQYEQYF. The chain is built from TRBV20-1 and TRBJ2-7, with TRBD2 matching 7 bases. Germline loops: CDR1 DFQATT, CDR2 SNEGSKA (reference sequence). The CDR3 consists of 15 residues. Unmatched junction bases numbered 12, after V lost 3 bases and J lost 4 bases.

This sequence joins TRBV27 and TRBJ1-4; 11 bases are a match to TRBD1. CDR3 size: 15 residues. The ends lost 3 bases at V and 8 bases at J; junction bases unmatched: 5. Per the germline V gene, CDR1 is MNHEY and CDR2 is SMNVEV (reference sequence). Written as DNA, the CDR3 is TGTGCCAGCAGTTTTGGACAGGGGGCGCGAGAAAAACTGTTTTTT. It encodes CASSFGQGAREKLFF.

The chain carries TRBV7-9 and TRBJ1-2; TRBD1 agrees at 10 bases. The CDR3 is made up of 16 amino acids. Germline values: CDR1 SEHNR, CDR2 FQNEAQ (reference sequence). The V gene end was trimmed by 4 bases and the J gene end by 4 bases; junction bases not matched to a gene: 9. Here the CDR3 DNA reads TGTGCCAGCAGCTCGTACGACAGGGGGCTCGCCTATGGCTACACCTTC. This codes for CASSSYDRGLAYGYTF.

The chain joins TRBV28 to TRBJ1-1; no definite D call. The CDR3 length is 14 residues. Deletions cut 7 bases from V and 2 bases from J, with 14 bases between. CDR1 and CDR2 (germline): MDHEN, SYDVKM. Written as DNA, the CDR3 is TGTGCCAGCATTCCGGGAAACATTAACACTGAAGCTTTCTTT. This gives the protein CASIPGNINTEAFF.

In nucleotides, the CDR3 is TGCGCCAGCAGCTTGGAGGACAGCCGGAGGCCCCAGCATTTT. Its translation is CASSLEDSRRPQHF. This chain joins TRBV5-1 and TRBJ1-5; D might be TRBD1 (6 bases). With 0 bases removed from V and 9 bases from J, the gap between germline ends came to 13 bases. The germline V gene encodes CDR1 SGHRS and CDR2 YFSETQ. This CDR3 is built from 14 residues.

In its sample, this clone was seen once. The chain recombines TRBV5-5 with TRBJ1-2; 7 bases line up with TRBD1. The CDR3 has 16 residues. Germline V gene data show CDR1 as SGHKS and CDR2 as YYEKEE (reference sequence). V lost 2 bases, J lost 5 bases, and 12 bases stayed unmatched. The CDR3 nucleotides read TGTGCCAGCAGCTTAGATCCGGGACAGAGAACTTATGGCTACACCTTC. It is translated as CASSLDPGQRTYGYTF.

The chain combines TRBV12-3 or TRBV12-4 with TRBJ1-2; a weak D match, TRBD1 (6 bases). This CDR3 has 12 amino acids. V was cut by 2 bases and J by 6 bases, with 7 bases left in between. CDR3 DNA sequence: TGTGCCAGCAGTTTAAGGGGGAATGGCTACACCTTC. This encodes CASSLRGNGYTF.

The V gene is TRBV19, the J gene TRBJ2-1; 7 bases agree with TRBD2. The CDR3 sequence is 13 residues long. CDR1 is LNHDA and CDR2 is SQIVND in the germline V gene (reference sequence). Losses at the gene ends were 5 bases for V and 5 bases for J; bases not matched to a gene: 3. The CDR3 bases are TGTGCCAGTAGTCACGGGAGGCACAATGAGCAGTTCTTC. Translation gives CASSHGRHNEQFF.

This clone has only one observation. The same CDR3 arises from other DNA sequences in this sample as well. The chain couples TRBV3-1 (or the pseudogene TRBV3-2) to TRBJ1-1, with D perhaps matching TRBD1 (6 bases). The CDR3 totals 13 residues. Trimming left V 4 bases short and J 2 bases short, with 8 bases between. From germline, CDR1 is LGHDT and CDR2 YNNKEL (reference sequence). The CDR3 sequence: CASSRDTNTEAFF. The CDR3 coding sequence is TGTGCCAGCAGCCGGGACACTAACACTGAAGCTTTCTTT.

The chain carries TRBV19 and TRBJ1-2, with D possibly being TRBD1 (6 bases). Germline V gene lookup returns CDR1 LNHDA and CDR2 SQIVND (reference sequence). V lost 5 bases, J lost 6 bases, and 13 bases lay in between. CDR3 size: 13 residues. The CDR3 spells CASSFGQMNGYTF. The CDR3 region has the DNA TGTGCCAGTAGTTTCGGACAGATGAATGGCTACACCTTC.

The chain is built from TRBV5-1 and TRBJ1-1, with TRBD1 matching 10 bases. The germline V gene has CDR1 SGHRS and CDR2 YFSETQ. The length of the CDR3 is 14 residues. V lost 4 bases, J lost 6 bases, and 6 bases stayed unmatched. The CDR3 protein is CASSPGTGDPEAFF. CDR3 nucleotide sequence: TGCGCCAGCAGCCCCGGGACAGGGGACCCTGAAGCTTTCTTT.

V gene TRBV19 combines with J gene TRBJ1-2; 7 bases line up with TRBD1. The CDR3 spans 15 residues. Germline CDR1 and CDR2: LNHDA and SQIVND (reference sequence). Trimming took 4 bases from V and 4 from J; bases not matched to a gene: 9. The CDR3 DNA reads TGTGCCAGTAGTACCGGGACAGCTTCGCGCTATGGCTACACCTTC. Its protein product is CASSTGTASRYGYTF.

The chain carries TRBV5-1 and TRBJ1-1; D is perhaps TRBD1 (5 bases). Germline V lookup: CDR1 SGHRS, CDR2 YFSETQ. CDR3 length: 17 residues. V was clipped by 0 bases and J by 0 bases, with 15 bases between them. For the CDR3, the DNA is TGCGCCAGCAGCTTGGAGGCAGGGATCCTTTTGAACACTGAAGCTTTCTTT. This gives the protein CASSLEAGILLNTEAFF.

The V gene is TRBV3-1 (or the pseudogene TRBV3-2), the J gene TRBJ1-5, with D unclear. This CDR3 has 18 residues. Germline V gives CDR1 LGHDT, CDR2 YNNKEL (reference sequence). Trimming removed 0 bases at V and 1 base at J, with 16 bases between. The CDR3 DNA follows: TGTGCCAGCAGCCAAGAATGGGAGGGCTATGGGAGCAATCAGCCCCAGCATTTT. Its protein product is CASSQEWEGYGSNQPQHF.

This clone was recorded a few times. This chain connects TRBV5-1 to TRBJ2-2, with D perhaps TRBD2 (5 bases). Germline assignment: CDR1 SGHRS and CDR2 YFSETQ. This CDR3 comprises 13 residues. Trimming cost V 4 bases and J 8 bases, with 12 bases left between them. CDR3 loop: CASSLLVGGELFF. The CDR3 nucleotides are TGCGCCAGCAGCCTACTAGTAGGAGGGGAGCTGTTTTTT.

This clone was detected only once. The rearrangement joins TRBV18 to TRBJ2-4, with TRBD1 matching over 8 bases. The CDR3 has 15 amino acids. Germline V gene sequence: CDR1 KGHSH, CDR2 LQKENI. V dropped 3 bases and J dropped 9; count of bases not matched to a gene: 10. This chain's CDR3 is CASSPGTGKSSIQYF. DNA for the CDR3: TGTGCCAGCTCACCCGGGACAGGTAAATCAAGCATTCAGTACTTC. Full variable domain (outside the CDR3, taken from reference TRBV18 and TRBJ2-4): NAGVMQNPRHLVRRRGQEARLRCSPMKGHSHVYWYRQLPEEGLKFMVYLQKENIIDESGMPKERFSAEFPKEGPSILRIQQVVRGDSAAYFCASSPGTGKSSIQYFGAGTRLSVL.

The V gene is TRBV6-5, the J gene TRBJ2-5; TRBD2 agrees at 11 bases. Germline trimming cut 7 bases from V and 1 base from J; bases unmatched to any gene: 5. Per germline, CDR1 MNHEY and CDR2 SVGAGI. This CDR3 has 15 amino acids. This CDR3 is CASKGLAAIQETQYF. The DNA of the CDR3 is TGTGCCAGCAAGGGACTAGCGGCGATCCAAGAGACCCAGTACTTC.